Each of the 28 T cell receptor beta chains below was sequenced from the same sample in a study of T cell changes during pregnancy in multiple sclerosis. Assay: immunoSEQ multiplex PCR; the TCRdb copy retains only in-frame clones and omits some. The sample holds around 72,000 clones, 91% seen once. This specimen consisted of peripheral blood, obtained in the third trimester of pregnancy. All receptors derive from a female donor in good health, enrolled as a control in a pregnancy study.

The CDR3 DNA follows: TGTGCCAGCGCTAAGGGCGCGGAGGCCGAGGGCTACACCTTC. Its protein is CASAKGAEAEGYTF. The gene calls are TRBV7-2 and TRBJ1-2; D gene ambiguous. V was trimmed by 8 bases and J by 8 bases, leaving 21 bases between them. The germline V gene has CDR1 SGHTA and CDR2 FQGNSA. There are 14 residues in the CDR3. Using reference TRBV7-2 and TRBJ1-2 for the parts outside the CDR3, the full variable domain is GAGVSQSPSNKVTEKGKDVELRCDPISGHTALYWYRQSLGQGLEFLIYFQGNSAPDKSGLPSDRFSAERTGGSVSTLTIQRTQQEDSAVYLCASAKGAEAEGYTFGSGTRLTVV.

The chain carries TRBV5-1 and TRBJ1-5; D call uncertain. This CDR3 contains 15 residues. The germline V gene encodes CDR1 SGHRS and CDR2 YFSETQ. V was shortened by 0 bases and J by 6 bases, with 13 bases between the two germline ends. The CDR3, as DNA: TGCGCCAGCAGCTTGGCCGGTGATGTCTCTCAGCCCCAGCATTTT. This sequence encodes CASSLAGDVSQPQHF.

This chain uses TRBV19 with TRBJ2-1; 9 bases map to TRBD2. Trimming at V came to 7 bases and at J to 0 bases, leaving 1 base not matched to a gene. The CDR3 runs to 14 residues. CDR1 is LNHDA and CDR2 is SQIVND in the germline V gene (reference sequence). The CDR3 region is CASTSGNSYNEQFF. CDR3 in DNA: TGTGCCAGTACTAGCGGGAACTCCTACAATGAGCAGTTCTTC. The variable domain in full, with the rest retrieved from reference TRBV19 and TRBJ2-1, is DGGITQSPKYLFRKEGQNVTLSCEQNLNHDAMYWYRQDPGQGLRLIYYSQIVNDFQKGDIAEGYSVSREKKESFPLTVTSAQKNPTAFYLCASTSGNSYNEQFFGPGTRLTVL.

The gene calls are TRBV7-9 and TRBJ2-1; no clear D gene. Trimming pared 5 bases from V and 0 bases from J, leaving 8 bases between. Germline V gene lookup returns CDR1 SEHNR and CDR2 FQNEAQ (reference sequence). The CDR3 sequence is 14 residues long. In DNA form, the CDR3 reads TGTGCCAGCAGCCCCGTGAGCTCCTACAATGAGCAGTTCTTC. Protein sequence: CASSPVSSYNEQFF.

The V and J genes are TRBV5-6 and TRBJ1-4, with D unresolved. The CDR3 has 14 amino acids. Trimming took off 0 bases at V and 7 bases at J, with 10 bases between the two ends. Looked up from germline, CDR1 is SGHDT and CDR2 is YYEEEE. CDR3 sequence (DNA): TGTGCCAGCAGCTTGGAGAACAGCCCTGAAAAACTGTTTTTT. This codes for CASSLENSPEKLFF.

V and J are TRBV10-1 and TRBJ2-7, with TRBD2 matching over 15 bases. CDR1 is WNHNN and CDR2 is SYGVQD in the germline V gene (reference sequence). This CDR3 has 15 residues. Germline trimming cut 7 bases from V and 7 bases from J; bases unmatched to any gene: 8. The CDR3 coding sequence is TGCGCCAGCACCGAGGGACTAGCGGGGGGTTGTGAGCAGTACTTC. This encodes CASTEGLAGGCEQYF.

The chain combines TRBV5-6 with TRBJ2-7, with 9 bases fitting TRBD2. This CDR3 has 14 residues. Germline V lookup: CDR1 SGHDT, CDR2 YYEEEE. V lost 2 bases to trimming and J lost 4 bases; unmatched junction nucleotides: 4. The CDR3 spells CASSFSGSTYEQYF. The CDR3 DNA follows: TGTGCCAGCAGCTTTAGCGGGAGTACTTACGAGCAGTACTTC.

Here the CDR3 reads CASSWLRGGKTEAFF. The DNA of the CDR3 is TGTGCCAGCAGCTGGCTCCGCGGAGGGAAAACTGAAGCTTTCTTT. The V call is TRBV11-1, the J call TRBJ1-1; no reliable D call. V lost 4 bases to trimming and J lost 5 bases, with 17 bases between them. The length of the CDR3 is 15 residues. Germline V gene data show CDR1 as SGHAT and CDR2 as FQDESV (reference sequence).

This sequence joins TRBV7-2 and TRBJ1-1; D might be TRBD1 (5 bases). V was cut by 7 bases and J by 0 bases, with 15 bases left in between. Germline values: CDR1 SGHTA, CDR2 FQGNSA. CDR3 size: 15 residues. The CDR3 loop is CASTTMTVLNTEAFF. Written as DNA, the CDR3 is TGTGCCAGCACCACCATGACAGTGTTGAACACTGAAGCTTTCTTT.

The chain has TRBV4-1 and TRBJ2-1, with 7 nucleotides matching TRBD2. This CDR3 has 17 amino acids. With V trimmed by 0 bases and J by 4 bases, 9 bases remained unmatched. CDR1 and CDR2 (germline): MGHRA, YSYEKL. The chain's CDR3 is CASSQDLSGGLYNEQFF. In DNA, the CDR3 is TGCGCCAGCAGCCAAGATCTATCCGGGGGGTTATACAATGAGCAGTTCTTC.

Only one count was recorded for this clone. The chain employs TRBV25-1 and TRBJ2-2; 9 bases are shared with TRBD2. CDR3 length: 14 residues. V lost 10 bases, J lost 7 bases, and 10 bases stayed unmatched. Per the germline V gene, CDR1 is MGHDK and CDR2 is SYGVNS. As DNA, the CDR3 is TGTGCCACTCTGGGAGCGGGAGGTGTCGGGGAGCTGTTTTTT. Translated, it gives CATLGAGGVGELFF.

In its sample, this clone was seen a few times. The V and J genes are TRBV30 and TRBJ1-1; possible D gene TRBD1, 6 bases. The V gene's germline CDR1 is GTSNPN and CDR2 SVGIG (reference sequence). Trimming shortened V by 4 bases and J by 3 bases, and 18 bases separated the two germline ends. This CDR3 contains 15 residues. The CDR3 bases are TGTGCCTGGACCGTGACAGGCCGGGGGGACACTGAAGCTTTCTTT. Amino acids: CAWTVTGRGDTEAFF.

The chain couples TRBV5-1 to TRBJ2-2; TRBD2 matches 8 bases. The germline V gene has CDR1 SGHRS and CDR2 YFSETQ. CDR3 length: 15 residues. The V gene end was trimmed by 4 bases and the J gene end by 3 bases; junction bases not matched to a gene: 5. CDR3 sequence (DNA): TGCGCCAGCAGCCTCGGGAGGGAAGACACCGGGGAGCTGTTTTTT. It translates to CASSLGREDTGELFF.

The rearrangement joins TRBV28 to TRBJ2-7, with 8 bases that match TRBD1. Germline V lookup: CDR1 MDHEN, CDR2 SYDVKM. V trimming: 4 bases; J trimming: 5 bases; junction bases outside the gene matches: 10. CDR3 length: 15 residues. The CDR3 loop reads CASSSPGRGRDEQYF. The DNA for the CDR3 is TGTGCCAGCAGTTCCCCGGGCAGGGGGCGAGACGAGCAGTACTTC.

This chain uses TRBV6-5 with TRBJ1-3, with D possibly matching TRBD1 (5 bases). Germline loops: CDR1 MNHEY, CDR2 SVGAGI. V was pared by 4 bases and J by 0 bases, with 13 bases between. CDR3 size: 16 residues. This CDR3 is CASSSDRTNSGNTIYF. Written as DNA, the CDR3 is TGTGCCAGCAGTTCTGACAGAACTAACTCTGGAAACACCATATATTTT.

The chain joins TRBV4-1 to TRBJ1-1, with D unclear. V shed 2 bases and J shed 1 base, with 11 bases lying between them. Germline V gene sequence: CDR1 MGHRA, CDR2 YSYEKL. This CDR3 has 15 amino acids. The CDR3 reads CASSQNFLGNTEAFF. The CDR3 region has the DNA TGCGCCAGCAGCCAAAATTTCCTAGGGAACACTGAAGCTTTCTTT.

This clone was found once. The V call is TRBV4-3, the J call TRBJ1-5; tentatively, D is TRBD1 (5 bases). Trimming took 0 bases from V and 7 from J, leaving 10 bases between them. The CDR3 is 14 residues long. Germline assignment: CDR1 LGHNA and CDR2 YSLEER. The CDR3, as DNA: TGCGCCAGCAGCCAAGACCAGGGCGAGCAGCCCCAGCATTTT. Its protein is CASSQDQGEQPQHF.

The chain uses TRBV5-1 and TRBJ2-2; TRBD2 is a possible D gene (6 bases). Per the germline V gene, CDR1 is SGHRS and CDR2 is YFSETQ. Between the trimmed V and J ends, which lost 0 bases and 2 bases, there was a span of 11 bases. The CDR3 length is 16 residues. The CDR3 here is CASSLGGLSNTGELFF. The CDR3 DNA is TGCGCCAGCAGCTTGGGGGGACTCTCTAACACCGGGGAGCTGTTTTTT.

V and J are TRBV5-1 and TRBJ1-3; D not resolved. The CDR3 covers 12 residues. CDR1 is SGHRS and CDR2 is YFSETQ in the germline V gene. V was pared by 2 bases and J by 4 bases, with 4 bases between. The CDR3 here is CASSFEGNTIYF. The DNA of the CDR3 is TGCGCCAGCAGCTTTGAGGGAAACACCATATATTTT.

The chain carries TRBV5-1 and TRBJ1-1; a possible D gene is TRBD1 (6 bases). CDR1 is SGHRS, CDR2 YFSETQ, per germline. V lost 4 bases and J lost 4, with 14 bases in between. The CDR3 consists of 14 residues. The CDR3 nucleotides are TGCGCCAGCAGCCCTAATACAGGGAGCACTGAAGCTTTCTTT. It codes for CASSPNTGSTEAFF.

The J gene is TRBJ2-5, the V gene TRBV4-2, with 13 nucleotides matching TRBD2. CDR1 is LGHNA and CDR2 is YNFKEQ in the germline V gene. The CDR3 is made up of 18 amino acids. V lost 0 bases to trimming and J lost 0 bases; unmatched junction nucleotides: 4. CDR3 amino acids: CASSQDGTSGTYQETQYF. The DNA for the CDR3 is TGTGCCAGCAGCCAAGATGGGACTAGCGGGACCTACCAAGAGACCCAGTACTTC.

V gene TRBV10-3 combines with J gene TRBJ2-7; D is undetermined. CDR1 ENHRY and CDR2 SYGVKD come from the germline V gene. The CDR3 loop spans 12 amino acids. V was clipped by 6 bases and J by 2 bases, with 8 bases between them. The CDR3 spells CAIRSQTYEQYF. The DNA for the CDR3 is TGTGCCATCAGGAGCCAAACCTACGAGCAGTACTTC.

This chain joins TRBV28 and TRBJ1-1; D is perhaps TRBD1 (5 bases). This CDR3 comprises 17 residues. The germline V and J ends were trimmed by 2 bases and 5 bases, with 21 bases remaining between them. The germline CDR1 and CDR2 sequences are MDHEN and SYDVKM. In nucleotides, the CDR3 is TGTGCCAGCAGTTTAGGCGGGATAATCGCAGGGCGAACTGAAGCTTTCTTT. As protein: CASSLGGIIAGRTEAFF.

The chain employs TRBV4-2 and TRBJ2-1; 7 bases are shared with TRBD2. The CDR3 runs 16 residues. Germline loops: CDR1 LGHNA, CDR2 YNFKEQ. Losses at the gene ends were 4 bases for V and 0 bases for J; bases not matched to a gene: 6. The DNA of the CDR3 is TGTGCCAGCAGCCGCCTCGGGGACTACTCCTACAATGAGCAGTTCTTC. Translation gives CASSRLGDYSYNEQFF.

The chain employs TRBV6-1 and TRBJ1-1; weak D call: TRBD1 (5 bases). Germline-derived CDR1 and CDR2 are MNHNS and SASEGT. The CDR3 is 15 amino acids. The V gene lost 3 bases and the J gene lost 4 bases, with 15 bases spanning the gap. Here the CDR3 reads CASSEQGQGFTEAFF. CDR3 nucleotides: TGTGCCAGCAGTGAGCAGGGTCAGGGCTTCACTGAAGCTTTCTTT.

Written as DNA, the CDR3 is TGCGCCAGCAGCCAAGATCACCAGGGGGGTCAGCCCCAGCATTTT. It translates to CASSQDHQGGQPQHF. This sequence joins TRBV4-3 and TRBJ1-5; 7 bases match TRBD1. Germline-derived CDR1 and CDR2 are LGHNA and YSLEER. The ends lost 0 bases at V and 6 bases at J; junction bases unmatched: 5. The CDR3 has 15 residues.

The chain uses TRBV5-1 and TRBJ2-1; 7 bases fit TRBD1. The CDR3 has 14 amino acids. Trimming removed 5 bases from V and 6 bases from J; junction bases left unmatched: 8. Germline assignment: CDR1 SGHRS and CDR2 YFSETQ. This CDR3 is CASRQDRAGNEQFF. The CDR3 region has the DNA TGCGCCAGCAGACAAGACAGGGCAGGCAATGAGCAGTTCTTC.

The gene calls are TRBV18 and TRBJ2-5; TRBD1 matches at 9 bases. The CDR3 runs 15 residues. Germline values: CDR1 KGHSH, CDR2 LQKENI. V dropped 4 bases and J dropped 4; count of bases not matched to a gene: 7. The CDR3, as DNA: TGTGCCAGCTCACTTAGACAGGGGGATGGAGAGACCCAGTACTTC. This sequence encodes CASSLRQGDGETQYF.